Each of the 27 T cell receptor beta chains below was sequenced from the same sample in a study of OX40 agonist ivuxolimab in advanced cancers. Only in-frame clones appear in the TCRdb table, and some are missing; sequencing was by immunoSEQ multiplex PCR. The sample yields 52,000 or so clones, about 80% seen once. The sample in question was CD4+ or CD8+ T cells sorted from blood, obtained in a trial of the OX40 agonist ivuxolimab. Every receptor here comes from an adult with an advanced solid tumor such as melanoma, head and neck, liver or kidney cancer.

The chain has TRBV6-1 and TRBJ1-1, with D perhaps matching TRBD1 (5 bases). This CDR3 spans 13 amino acids. With 6 bases removed from V and 2 bases from J, the gap between germline ends came to 10 bases. The V gene's germline CDR1 is MNHNS and CDR2 SASEGT. The CDR3 DNA reads TGTGCCAGCAGGGGGGGGGTAAACACTGAAGCTTTCTTT. The encoded protein is CASRGGVNTEAFF.

This clone appeared a few times. The V and J genes are TRBV4-3 and TRBJ1-2; D is perhaps TRBD1 (5 bases). V was trimmed by 1 base and J by 6 bases, leaving 24 bases between them. The V gene's germline CDR1 is LGHNA and CDR2 YSLEER. The CDR3 runs to 18 residues. The CDR3 coding sequence is TGCGCCAGCAGCCAAGGATTAGCATGGGGGGACTCCTCCGATGGCTACACCTTC. Translation gives CASSQGLAWGDSSDGYTF.

The chain recombines TRBV5-4 with TRBJ1-2, with 8 bases fitting TRBD1. CDR3 length: 15 amino acids. V gave up 1 base and J gave up 1 base; unmatched junction bases: 3. The germline V gene has CDR1 SGHNT and CDR2 YYREEE (reference sequence). CDR3 residues: CASSLLGTGNYGYTF. The CDR3 region has the DNA TGTGCCAGCAGCTTGTTGGGGACAGGTAACTATGGCTACACCTTC.

The genes are TRBV4-3 and TRBJ1-2; D gene unclear. V was shortened by 3 bases and J by 7 bases, with 21 bases between the two germline ends. This CDR3 is 16 amino acids long. The germline CDR1 and CDR2 sequences are LGHNA and YSLEER. The CDR3 here is CASSQNPFVGYVGYTF. DNA for the CDR3: TGCGCCAGCAGCCAGAACCCGTTTGTAGGGTATGTTGGCTACACCTTC.

V and J are TRBV5-6 and TRBJ2-7; maybe TRBD1 (6 bases). V lost 4 bases and J lost 3, with 11 bases in between. Per germline, CDR1 SGHDT and CDR2 YYEEEE. This CDR3 has 13 amino acids. CDR3 protein: CASSLGHLYEQYF. The CDR3 DNA follows: TGTGCCAGCAGCCTGGGACATCTCTACGAGCAGTACTTC.

The V call is TRBV29-1, the J call TRBJ2-7; the D gene could be TRBD1 or TRBD2 (5 bases each). The CDR3 length is 14 residues. From germline, CDR1 is SQVTM and CDR2 ANQGSEA. V lost 8 bases and J 2 bases, leaving 19 bases between the germline ends. CDR3 coding DNA: TGCAGCTACCAGGGAGCTCTAGGGACCTACGAGCAGTACTTC. It translates to CSYQGALGTYEQYF.

The chain links TRBV2 to TRBJ2-1, with 12 bases identical to TRBD2. Trimming cost V 4 bases and J 8 bases; bases outside gene matches: 0. CDR1 is SNHLY, CDR2 FYNNEI, per germline. The CDR3 is 13 residues long. The DNA of the CDR3 is TGTGCCAGCAGTGGGACTAGCGGGGATGAGCAGTTCTTC. This translates into CASSGTSGDEQFF.

The V gene is TRBV7-2, the J gene TRBJ2-5, with D perhaps given as TRBD1 or TRBD2 (5 bases each). In germline, CDR1 is SGHTA, CDR2 FQGNSA. The CDR3 length is 15 residues. V was pared by 0 bases and J by 2 bases, with 10 bases between. In nucleotides, the CDR3 is TGTGCCAGCAGCTTAGCCACGGGGCCTCAAGAGACCCAGTACTTC. Amino acid sequence: CASSLATGPQETQYF.

This clone was detected only once. CDR3 DNA sequence: TGCGCCAGCAGCCTGCAGGGGTCCCAAGAGACCCAGTACTTC. Translated: CASSLQGSQETQYF. V and J are TRBV5-1 and TRBJ2-5; possibly TRBD1 for D (6 bases). Germline V lookup: CDR1 SGHRS, CDR2 YFSETQ. Trimming took 4 bases from V and 1 from J, leaving 11 bases between them. The CDR3 covers 14 residues. The variable domain in full, completed from reference TRBV5-1 and TRBJ2-5, reads KAGVTQTPRYLIKTRGQQVTLSCSPISGHRSVSWYQQTPGQGLQFLFEYFSETQRNKGNFPGRFSGRQFSNSRSEMNVSTLELGDSALYLCASSLQGSQETQYFGPGTRLLVL.

This chain connects TRBV5-1 to TRBJ2-2; D might be TRBD1 (5 bases). Per the germline V gene, CDR1 is SGHRS and CDR2 is YFSETQ. Trimming cost V 0 bases and J 4 bases, with 13 bases left between them. The CDR3 totals 16 residues. CDR3 sequence reads: CASSLALGRGTGELFF. CDR3 DNA: TGCGCCAGCAGCTTGGCGTTGGGGCGAGGCACCGGGGAGCTGTTTTTT.

This rearrangement joins TRBV7-2 to TRBJ2-1, with 7 bases aligning to TRBD2. The CDR3 spans 16 residues. J lost 7 bases, V lost 4 bases, and 13 bases had no gene match. The germline CDR1 and CDR2 sequences are SGHTA and FQGNSA. The CDR3 reads CASSWRAGDVGNEQFF. The CDR3 DNA follows: TGTGCCAGCAGCTGGCGCGCGGGGGATGTTGGGAATGAGCAGTTCTTC.

J is TRBJ1-6 and V is TRBV28; tentatively, D is TRBD1 (6 bases). Trimming pared 4 bases from V and 10 bases from J, leaving 11 bases between. The CDR3 covers 13 residues. CDR1 is MDHEN, CDR2 SYDVKM, per germline. The DNA of the CDR3 is TGTGCCAGCAGTTATGACGGGGGCTCACCCCTCCACTTT. Translated: CASSYDGGSPLHF.

J is TRBJ1-3 and V is TRBV6-6, with 8 bases fitting TRBD1. This CDR3 contains 15 residues. Germline-derived CDR1 and CDR2 are MNHNY and SVGAGI (reference sequence). After removal of 2 bases from V and 4 bases from J, the junction contained 4 bases not matched to a gene. The CDR3 here is CASSYGQGKGNTIYF. The CDR3 DNA sequence: TGTGCCAGCAGTTACGGACAGGGAAAAGGAAACACCATATATTTT.

The V gene is TRBV7-9, the J gene TRBJ1-2; no clear D gene. Trimming left V 2 bases short and J 4 bases short, with 11 bases between. The CDR3 length is 14 residues. Per the germline V gene, CDR1 is SEHNR and CDR2 is FQNEAQ (reference sequence). CDR3 protein: CASSLLVGSYGYTF. As DNA, the CDR3 is TGTGCCAGCAGCTTACTGGTCGGTTCCTATGGCTACACCTTC.

The chain carries TRBV21-1 and TRBJ2-3; TRBD2 is the table's D call and was not checked against the DNA. TRBV21-1 is described as a pseudogene. There are 16 residues in the CDR3. DNA for the CDR3: TGTGCCACCCCGAGCGTAGTCGGTTGGAGGGCAGATACGCAGTATTTT. It yields the protein CATPSVVGWRADTQYF.

The rearrangement links TRBV7-2 to TRBJ2-5, with 7 nucleotides matching TRBD1. After removal of 4 bases from V and 4 bases from J, the junction contained 6 bases not matched to a gene. This CDR3 has 14 amino acids. From germline, CDR1 is SGHTA and CDR2 FQGNSA. The CDR3 bases are TGTGCCAGCAGCTCACAGGGGACCCTAGAGACCCAGTACTTC. Translation gives CASSSQGTLETQYF. Variable domain in full (rest from reference TRBV7-2 and TRBJ2-5): GAGVSQSPSNKVTEKGKDVELRCDPISGHTALYWYRQSLGQGLEFLIYFQGNSAPDKSGLPSDRFSAERTGGSVSTLTIQRTQQEDSAVYLCASSSQGTLETQYFGPGTRLLVL.

This clone was counted between two and nine times. This chain joins TRBV9 and TRBJ2-5; D is possibly TRBD1 (5 bases). Between the trimmed V and J ends, which lost 0 bases and 0 bases, there was a span of 12 bases. The germline V gene has CDR1 SGDLS and CDR2 YYNGEE. The CDR3 is made up of 16 amino acids. The DNA of the CDR3 is TGTGCCAGCAGCGTAGGTGGCAGGGTGTACCAAGAGACCCAGTACTTC. Translation: CASSVGGRVYQETQYF.

The chain links TRBV7-9 to TRBJ1-6, with a weak D call TRBD1 (6 bases). The V end lost 4 bases, the J end lost 5 bases, and 18 bases lay between the germline ends. CDR1 and CDR2 (germline): SEHNR, FQNEAQ (reference sequence). This CDR3 spans 17 amino acids. The chain's CDR3 is CASSWGNRGGNNSPLHF. The CDR3 DNA reads TGTGCCAGCAGCTGGGGAAACCGAGGGGGAAATAATTCACCCCTCCACTTT.

This clone was observed a handful of times. The chain carries TRBV5-8 and TRBJ1-1; TRBD1 matches 8 bases. V dropped 4 bases and J dropped 0; count of bases not matched to a gene: 11. This CDR3 has 17 amino acids. Germline V CDR1 and CDR2: SGHTS, YDEGEE. In nucleotides, the CDR3 is TGTGCCAGCAGCCGGCTAATGACAGGGGCGATGAACACTGAAGCTTTCTTT. This codes for CASSRLMTGAMNTEAFF. The full variable domain, rest sourced from reference TRBV5-8 and TRBJ1-1, is EAGVTQSPTHLIKTRGQQATLRCSPISGHTSVYWYQQALGLGLQFLLWYDEGEERNRGNFPPRFSGRQFPNYSSELNVNALELEDSALYLCASSRLMTGAMNTEAFFGQGTRLTVV.

This chain's CDR3 is CASRSVANTGELFF. The CDR3 DNA reads TGTGCCAGTAGGAGCGTTGCGAACACCGGGGAGCTGTTTTTT. The genes are TRBV19 and TRBJ2-2; the D is unclear. V was trimmed by 6 bases and J by 0 bases, leaving 8 bases between them. The germline CDR1 and CDR2 sequences are LNHDA and SQIVND (reference sequence). The CDR3 length is 14 residues.

The V call is TRBV4-1, the J call TRBJ2-4; D is unclear. CDR1 is MGHRA, CDR2 YSYEKL, per germline. The CDR3 contains 14 residues. V shed 1 base and J shed 1 base, with 5 bases lying between them. CDR3 loop: CASSQVLAKNIQYF. CDR3 bases: TGCGCCAGCAGCCAAGTGCTTGCCAAAAACATTCAGTACTTC.

The rearrangement uses TRBV29-1 and TRBJ2-1; D is unresolved. The V and J ends lost 4 bases and 0 bases respectively, with 4 bases between them. The germline V gene encodes CDR1 SQVTM and CDR2 ANQGSEA. The CDR3 is 12 amino acids. The CDR3 nucleotides are TGCAGCGTTGGCGGCTCCTACAATGAGCAGTTCTTC. Encoded protein: CSVGGSYNEQFF.

The V gene is TRBV18, the J gene TRBJ2-7; 7 bases match TRBD1. Germline CDR1 is KGHSH and CDR2 is LQKENI. V shed 3 bases and J 2 bases; nucleotides not matched to a gene: 7. The CDR3 has 15 residues. The CDR3 sequence: CASSPNGQGAYEQYF. CDR3 nucleotide sequence: TGTGCCAGCTCACCGAACGGGCAGGGGGCCTACGAGCAGTACTTC.

This clone has just one count. The chain uses TRBV5-1 and TRBJ2-7; D ambiguous. There are 12 residues in the CDR3. Germline V gives CDR1 SGHRS, CDR2 YFSETQ. Trimming removed 4 bases at V and 2 bases at J, with 7 bases between. The CDR3 loop is CASSRDTYEQYF. CDR3 sequence (DNA): TGCGCCAGCAGCCGAGACACCTACGAGCAGTACTTC.

The V gene is TRBV28, the J gene TRBJ1-5; 7 bases map to TRBD1. Germline CDR1 is MDHEN and CDR2 is SYDVKM. V dropped 4 bases and J dropped 5; count of bases not matched to a gene: 8. This CDR3 is 15 amino acids long. The CDR3 nucleotides are TGTGCCAGCAGTTCCCTCGGGACAGTGTATCAGCCCCAGCATTTT. Protein product: CASSSLGTVYQPQHF.

The rearrangement joins TRBV7-9 to TRBJ2-1, with no clear D. CDR1 is SEHNR and CDR2 is FQNEAQ in the germline V gene (reference sequence). The CDR3 extends over 13 amino acids. V was clipped by 5 bases and J by 4 bases, with 9 bases between them. The CDR3 DNA follows: TGTGCCAGCAGCCAAGATAGATACAATGAGCAGTTCTTC. This codes for CASSQDRYNEQFF. The whole variable domain, remainder taken from reference TRBV7-9 and TRBJ2-1, is DTGVSQNPRHKITKRGQNVTFRCDPISEHNRLYWYRQTLGQGPEFLTYFQNEAQLEKSRLLSDRFSAERPKGSFSTLEIQRTEQGDSAMYLCASSQDRYNEQFFGPGTRLTVL.

The sample holds a few counts of this clone. V usage is TRBV10-1 and J usage is TRBJ2-3, with D perhaps TRBD1 (5 bases). Germline CDR1 WNHNN, CDR2 SYGVQD (reference sequence). The CDR3 length is 14 residues. The V and J ends lost 2 bases and 2 bases respectively, with 8 bases between them. For the CDR3, the DNA is TGCGCCAGCAGTGAGACAGGATCCACAGATACGCAGTATTTT. Its protein is CASSETGSTDTQYF.